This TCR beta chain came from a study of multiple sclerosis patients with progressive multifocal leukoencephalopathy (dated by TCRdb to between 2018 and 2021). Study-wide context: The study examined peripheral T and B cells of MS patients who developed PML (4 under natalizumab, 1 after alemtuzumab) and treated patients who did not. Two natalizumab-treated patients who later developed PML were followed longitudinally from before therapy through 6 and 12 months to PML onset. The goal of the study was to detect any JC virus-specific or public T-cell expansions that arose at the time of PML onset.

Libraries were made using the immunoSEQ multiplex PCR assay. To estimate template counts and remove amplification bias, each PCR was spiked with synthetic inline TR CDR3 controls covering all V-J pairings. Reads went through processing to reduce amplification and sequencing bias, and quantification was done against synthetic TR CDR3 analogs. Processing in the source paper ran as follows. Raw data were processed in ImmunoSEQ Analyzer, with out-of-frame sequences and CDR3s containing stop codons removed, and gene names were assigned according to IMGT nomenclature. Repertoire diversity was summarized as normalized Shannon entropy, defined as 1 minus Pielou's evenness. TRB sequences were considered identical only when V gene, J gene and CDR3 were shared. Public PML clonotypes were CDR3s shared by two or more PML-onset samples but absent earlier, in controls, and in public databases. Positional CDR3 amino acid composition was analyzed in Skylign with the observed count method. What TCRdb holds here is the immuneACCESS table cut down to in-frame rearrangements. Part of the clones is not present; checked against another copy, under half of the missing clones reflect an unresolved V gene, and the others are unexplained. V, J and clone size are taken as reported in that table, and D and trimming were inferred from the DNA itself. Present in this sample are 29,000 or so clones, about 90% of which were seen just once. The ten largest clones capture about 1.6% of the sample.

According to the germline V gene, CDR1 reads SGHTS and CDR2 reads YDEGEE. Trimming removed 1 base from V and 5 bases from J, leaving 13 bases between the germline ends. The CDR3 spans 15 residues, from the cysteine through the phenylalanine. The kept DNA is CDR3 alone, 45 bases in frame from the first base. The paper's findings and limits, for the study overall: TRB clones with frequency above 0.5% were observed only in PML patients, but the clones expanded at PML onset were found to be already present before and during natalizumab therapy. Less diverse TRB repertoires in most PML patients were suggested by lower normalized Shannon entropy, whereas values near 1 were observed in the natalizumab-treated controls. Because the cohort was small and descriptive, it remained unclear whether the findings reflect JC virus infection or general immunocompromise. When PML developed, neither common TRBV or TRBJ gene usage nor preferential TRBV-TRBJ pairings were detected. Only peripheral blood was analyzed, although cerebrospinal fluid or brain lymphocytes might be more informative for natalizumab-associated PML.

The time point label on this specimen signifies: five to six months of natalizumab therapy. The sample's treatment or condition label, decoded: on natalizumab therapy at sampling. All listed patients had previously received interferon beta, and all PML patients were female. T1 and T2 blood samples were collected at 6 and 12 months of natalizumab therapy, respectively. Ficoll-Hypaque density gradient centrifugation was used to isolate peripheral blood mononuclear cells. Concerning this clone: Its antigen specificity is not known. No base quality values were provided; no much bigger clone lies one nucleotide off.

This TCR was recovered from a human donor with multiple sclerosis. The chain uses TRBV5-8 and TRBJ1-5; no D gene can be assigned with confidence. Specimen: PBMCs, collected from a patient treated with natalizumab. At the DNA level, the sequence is TGTGCCAGCAGCTTGTCGGGCCAGACTCATCAGCCCCAGCATTTT. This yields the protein CASSLSGQTHQPQHF.